This TCR beta chain came from a study of blood T cell repertoires in COVID-19. About the research overall: PBMCs, B-cell-depleted T cells, or T cells were the source of the cDNA or gDNA that made up the material.

The CDR3 is 13 residues long. V gave up 4 bases and J gave up 16 bases; unmatched junction bases: 8. In the authors' methods: Amplification of reference gene primers was used by the study to estimate nucleated cell counts. Repertoires were generated with immunoSEQ multiplex PCR, while TCRdb's copy carries only in-frame clones and drops some. Clone size and the V and J calls come from that table; the DNA yielded D and trimming. The table records 45,000 or so clones, 87% of them present only once. Material: peripheral blood. The TCR comes from an elderly woman in a cohort sampled during active or convalescent COVID-19. The chain is built from TRBV12-3 or TRBV12-4 and TRBJ2-1, with 12 bases that match TRBD2. CDR3: CASSSLAGGTIFF. The CDR3 bases are TGTGCCAGCAGTTCACTAGCGGGGGGTACAATCTTCTTC.